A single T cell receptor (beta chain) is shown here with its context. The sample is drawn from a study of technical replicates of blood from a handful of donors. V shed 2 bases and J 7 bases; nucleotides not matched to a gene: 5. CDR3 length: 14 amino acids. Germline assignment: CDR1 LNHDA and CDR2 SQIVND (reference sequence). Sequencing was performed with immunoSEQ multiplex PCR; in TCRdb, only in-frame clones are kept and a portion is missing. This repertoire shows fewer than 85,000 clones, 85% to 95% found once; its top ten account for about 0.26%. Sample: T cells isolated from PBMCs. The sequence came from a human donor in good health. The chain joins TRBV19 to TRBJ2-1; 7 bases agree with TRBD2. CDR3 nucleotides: TGTGCCAGTAGTATAATACGGGGGGAGAATGAGCAGTTCTTC. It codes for CASSIIRGENEQFF.